This TCR beta chain was obtained from a study of multiple sclerosis patients with progressive multifocal leukoencephalopathy. This clone appeared once. Synthetic inline TR CDR3 controls covering all V-J pairings were spiked into each PCR. Method: immunoSEQ multiplex PCR; TCRdb's copy keeps in-frame clones and lacks some. The data contain under 30,000 clones, just under 90% of them singletons. Sample time point: more than five months of natalizumab therapy. The CDR3 is 12 residues long. V lost 6 bases, J lost 4 bases, and 6 bases lay in between. The V gene's germline CDR1 is SEHNR and CDR2 FQNEAQ (reference sequence).

This clonotype originated in a human donor with multiple sclerosis. The V gene is TRBV7-9, the J gene TRBJ2-2; no clear D. Sample: PBMCs, taken from a patient treated with natalizumab. CDR3 in amino acids: CASSYTTGELFF. CDR3 in DNA: TGTGCCAGCAGTTACACCACCGGGGAGCTGTTTTTT.